The entry that follows covers one T cell receptor (beta chain) sequence. The data were obtained in a study of blood T cell repertoires in COVID-19. Study at large: PBMCs, B-cell-depleted T cells, or T cells provided the cDNA or gDNA that made up the material.

Libraries were prepared by immunoSEQ multiplex PCR; TCRdb keeps only in-frame clonotypes and omits some of them. There are a few hundred thousand clones in the sample; approximately 86% occur only once, and under 2% lies in the top ten. V was clipped by 7 bases and J by 0 bases, with 10 bases between them. The CDR3 totals 15 residues. The germline gives CDR1 MDHEN, CDR2 SYDVKM. Material for sequencing was PBMCs or T cells enriched from blood (not recorded which). This clonotype was sampled from a woman aged 50 to 60 who had recovered from COVID-19. The chain carries TRBV28 and TRBJ2-6; D is undetermined. CDR3 loop: CASNSLSSGANVLTF. Here the CDR3 DNA reads TGTGCCAGCAATTCCTTGAGCTCTGGGGCCAACGTCCTGACTTTC.